A single T cell receptor (beta chain) is shown here with its context. As yet, its antigen is unknown. Assay used: immunoSEQ multiplex PCR; TCRdb lists only in-frame clones, some missing. The sample carries around 9,000 clones, over 90% recorded once. Germline values: CDR1 SEHNR, CDR2 FQNEAQ (reference sequence). Trimming shortened V by 1 base and J by 1 base, and 7 bases separated the two germline ends. This CDR3 comprises 14 residues. This sample stems from a study of graft-versus-host responses after intestinal transplantation. General study points: Recipient bone marrow held GvH clones, some seen earlier in ileum or blood. The highest levels of circulating GvH clones went along with early declines in HvG clones after transplant.

The input for sequencing was PBMCs, taken 11 days after intestinal transplantation. The V gene is TRBV7-9, the J gene TRBJ2-5, with D unclear. The TCR sequence derives from a human patient who received an intestinal transplant, so some T cells may come from the graft donor. CDR3 loop: CASSLVSSQETQYF. CDR3 in DNA: TGTGCCAGCAGCTTAGTTAGCAGCCAAGAGACCCAGTACTTC. Using reference TRBV7-9 and TRBJ2-5 for the parts outside the CDR3, the full variable domain is DTGVSQNPRHKITKRGQNVTFRCDPISEHNRLYWYRQTLGQGPEFLTYFQNEAQLEKSRLLSDRFSAERPKGSFSTLEIQRTEQGDSAMYLCASSLVSSQETQYFGPGTRLLVL.